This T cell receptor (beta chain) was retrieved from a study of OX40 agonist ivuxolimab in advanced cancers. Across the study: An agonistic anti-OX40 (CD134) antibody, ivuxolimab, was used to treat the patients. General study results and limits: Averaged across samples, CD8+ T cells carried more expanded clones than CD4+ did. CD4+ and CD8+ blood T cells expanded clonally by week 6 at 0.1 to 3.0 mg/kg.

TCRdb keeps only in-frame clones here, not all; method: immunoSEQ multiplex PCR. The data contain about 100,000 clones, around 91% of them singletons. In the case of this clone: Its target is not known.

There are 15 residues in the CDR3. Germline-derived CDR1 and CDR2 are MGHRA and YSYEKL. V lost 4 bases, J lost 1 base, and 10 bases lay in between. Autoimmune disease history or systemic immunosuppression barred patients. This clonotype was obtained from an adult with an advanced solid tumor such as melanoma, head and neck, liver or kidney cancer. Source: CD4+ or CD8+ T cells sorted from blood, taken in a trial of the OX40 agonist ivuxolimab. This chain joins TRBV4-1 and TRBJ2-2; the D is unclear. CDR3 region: CASSLTEMNTGELFF. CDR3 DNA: TGCGCCAGCAGCCTGACGGAAATGAACACCGGGGAGCTGTTTTTT.